These T cell receptor beta chains were read from a single sample in a study of T cells after yellow fever vaccination. TCRdb recomputed calls from the 5' RACE reads with MiXCR, one row per CDR3 protein. The sample lists some 400,000 distinct CDR3 sequences, about 6% occurring once. Sequences were derived from PBMCs, sampled 5 days after the yellow fever booster vaccination. These receptors were collected from a young man who received the YFV17D yellow fever vaccine. Both conserved end residues are part of each CDR3. Each record gives: D gene, J gene, clone size, V gene, CDR3 length, CDR3 DNA, CDR3 protein. D genes are given only for firm matches. For some rows the clone size is stated as once, few or many, or as a class when expanded; others skip it.

NA TRBJ2-1 many TRBV7-3 14 TGTGCCAGCAGCCAACATGCCCGAGGGGATGAGCAGTTCTTC CASSQHARGDEQFF
NA TRBJ2-5 NA TRBV20-1 13 TGCAGTGCGTTCCCAGCCAAGAAAGGGACCCAGTACTTC CSAFPAKKGTQYF
NA TRBJ2-7 few TRBV5-4 14 TGTGCCAGCAGCTTGGGACTAGACCCACACGAGCAGTACTTC CASSLGLDPHEQYF
TRBD2 TRBJ2-3 NA TRBV6-1 16 TGTGCCAGCAGGAAAGGGACTAGTAGTCACACAGATACGCAGAATTTT CASRKGTSSHTDTQNF
NA TRBJ2-7 NA TRBV18 15 TGTGCCAGCTCACTTGACCCCACGAGCTCCTACGAGCAGTACTTC CASSLDPTSSYEQYF
TRBD2 TRBJ2-3 NA TRBV20-1 16 TGCAGTGCCCTCCAAGGGAGCGGGGGCAGCCGGGGTACGCAGTATTTT CSALQGSGGSRGTQYF
NA TRBJ2-5 few TRBV20-1 11 TGCAGTGCTAACAGCCTCGGGACCCAGTACTTC CSANSLGTQYF
NA TRBJ2-7 NA TRBV10-3 13 TGTGCCATCAGTGAACGGGCTAGCTACGAGCAGTACTTC CAISERASYEQYF
NA TRBJ1-2 NA TRBV6-1 13 TGTGCCAGCAGGCTGACAGACCTTTATGGCTACACCTTC CASRLTDLYGYTF
TRBD2 TRBJ2-3 few TRBV20-1 16 TGCAGTGCCAGAGCGGGAGGGGGGGGTAGCACAGATACGCAGTATTTT CSARAGGGGSTDTQYF
NA TRBJ1-5 NA TRBV10-2 15 TGCGCCAGCGATGATGGAAGAACGAGAAATCAGCCCCAGCATTTT CASDDGRTRNQPQHF
NA TRBJ2-1 NA TRBV5-5 14 TGTGCCAGCAGCACCACGGGGACACATAATGAGCAGTTCTTC CASSTTGTHNEQFF
TRBD2 TRBJ2-1 few TRBV6-2/TRBV6-3 14 TGTGCCAGCAGTTATCGGACTAGCGTGAGTAAGCAGTTCTTC CASSYRTSVSKQFF
NA TRBJ2-3 many TRBV20-1 14 TGCAGTGCTAGAGCTGGGTCGAGGTCAGATACGCAGTATTTT CSARAGSRSDTQYF
TRBD1 TRBJ1-5 many TRBV5-5 15 TGTGCCAGCAGCCCGACAGGGATTAGCAATCAGCCCCAGCATTTT CASSPTGISNQPQHF
TRBD2 TRBJ2-1 NA TRBV5-4 16 TGTGCCAGCAGCATGGCCGGGACTAGCGGGGTTAATGAGCAGTTCTTC CASSMAGTSGVNEQFF
NA TRBJ2-5 few TRBV12-3/TRBV12-4 13 TGTGCCAGCAGGGACCGTCCCCAAGAGACCCAGTACTTC CASRDRPQETQYF
NA TRBJ2-2 many TRBV14 17 TGTGCCAGCAGCCAAGATCTCCAGACTAGTCCCACCGGGGAGCTGTTTTTT CASSQDLQTSPTGELFF
TRBD1 TRBJ2-3 few TRBV9 17 TGTGCCAACAGCGTCGCCGCCGGGACAGGAGGGACCGATACGCAGTATTTT CANSVAAGTGGTDTQYF
NA TRBJ1-1 NA TRBV27 13 TGTGCCAGCAGGGGATCGGTAGGGCCTGAAGCTTTCTTT CASRGSVGPEAFF
NA TRBJ2-3 many TRBV10-3 13 TGTGCCATCAGTGAGGCCCGGGGGGATACGCAGTATTTT CAISEARGDTQYF
TRBD1 TRBJ2-3 NA TRBV28 19 TGTGTCAGCAAGGGGGGACAGGGGGGGTTCGGGGGATTCACAGATACGCAGTATTTT CVSKGGQGGFGGFTDTQYF
TRBD2 TRBJ2-4 NA TRBV11-1 20 TGTGCCAGCAGCCCAGCGGGACTAGCGGGACTAAATCTAGCCAAAAACATTCAGTACTTC CASSPAGLAGLNLAKNIQYF
NA TRBJ2-1 NA TRBV27 12 TGTGCCAGCAGTCGTTTGTACAATGAGCAGTTCTTC CASSRLYNEQFF
NA TRBJ2-5 few TRBV7-9 15 TGTGCCAGCAGCTTAGTCCCTACCACCCAAGAGACCCAGTACTTC CASSLVPTTQETQYF
NA TRBJ2-1 many TRBV4-3 18 TGCGCCAGCAGCCTTACCTTCCTTGGGCTGAGCTCCTACAATGAGCAGTTCTTC CASSLTFLGLSSYNEQFF
TRBD2 TRBJ2-1 NA TRBV20-1 14 TGCAGTGCTACCCGCAGCGGGAGGGCGAATGAGCAGTTCTTC CSATRSGRANEQFF
TRBD2 TRBJ2-7 many TRBV6-2/TRBV6-3 15 TGTGCCAGCACTATCCTAGCGGGAGGTCTCCACGAGCAGTACTTC CASTILAGGLHEQYF
NA TRBJ2-2 many TRBV11-2 15 TGTGCCAGCAGTTTGGACGGACCGAACACCGGGGAGCTGTTTTTT CASSLDGPNTGELFF
NA TRBJ2-1 many TRBV12-3/TRBV12-4 14 TGTGCCAGCAGTATTAGCGGCCGGGACAATGAGCAGTTCTTC CASSISGRDNEQFF
NA TRBJ2-7 few TRBV15 12 TGTGCCACCAGCAGAGACGGATACGAGCAGTACTTC CATSRDGYEQYF
NA TRBJ2-1 NA TRBV5-5 14 TGTGCCAGCAGCGCCGGGAACATTTACAATGAGCAGTTCTTC CASSAGNIYNEQFF
NA TRBJ1-3 few TRBV12-3/TRBV12-4 16 TGTGCCAGCAGTTTAGTATCGGCCTTCTCTGGAAACACCATATATTTT CASSLVSAFSGNTIYF
NA TRBJ2-3 NA TRBV20-1 15 TGCAGTGCTAGAGATTCCATGGGCACCTCAGATACGCAGTATTTT CSARDSMGTSDTQYF
TRBD1 TRBJ2-7 many TRBV6-1 14 TGTGCCAGCTGGGCCCGGGACAGGGGCCTCGAGCAGTACTTC CASWARDRGLEQYF
NA TRBJ2-7 NA TRBV29-1 12 TGCAGCGTTGAAGGGCAGAACTACGAGCAGTACTTC CSVEGQNYEQYF
TRBD2 TRBJ2-3 NA TRBV11-2 17 TGTGCCAGCAGCTTAGTTCTTCTAGCGGGGCACACAGATACGCAGTATTTT CASSLVLLAGHTDTQYF
NA TRBJ2-3 few TRBV4-3 15 TGCGCCAGCAGCCCCGGCAGCACTAGCACAGATACGCAGTATTTT CASSPGSTSTDTQYF
TRBD2 TRBJ2-7 few TRBV5-6 16 TGTGCCAGCGGACTCCTGGGTAGCGGGAGGCCCTACGAGCAGTACTTC CASGLLGSGRPYEQYF
NA TRBJ2-3 many TRBV5-1 13 TGCGCCAGCAGCGCTTCTAGCACAGATACGCAGTATTTT CASSASSTDTQYF
NA TRBJ1-1 NA TRBV20-1 14 TGCAGTGCTAGACCTTCCGGCAGGGTTACTGAAGCTTTCTTT CSARPSGRVTEAFF